The 13 T cell receptor beta chains below all came from one sample that was sequenced in a study of cytomegalovirus exposure and HLA in healthy donors (dated by TCRdb to 2016 to 2017). The library was made by the immunoSEQ multiplex PCR assay. For the multiplex PCR, a mixture combining 60 forward primers for TCR Vbeta segments and 13 reverse primers for TCR Jbeta segments was used. TCRdb mirrors the immuneACCESS table, restricted to in-frame sequences. Some clones are absent from its copies; in checked studies, under half trace to an unresolved V gene, and the reason for the others is unknown. This sample comprises about 110,000 clones, around three quarters of them detected only once. The ten biggest clones cover roughly 8.2% of the sample. Sequenced: PBMCs. These receptors came from a woman aged 50 to 60 in good health and CMV-seropositive.

The chain has TRBV5-1 and TRBJ2-5, with a tentative D call TRBD1 (6 bases). Germline values: CDR1 SGHRS, CDR2 YFSETQ. V was cut by 3 bases and J by 1 base, with 13 bases left in between. The CDR3 loop spans 15 amino acids. The CDR3 region has the DNA TGCGCCAGCAGCTCTGGACAGACCCTCCAAGAGACCCAGTACTTC. Its protein product is CASSSGQTLQETQYF.

The genes are TRBV6-5 and TRBJ2-7; 9 nucleotides match TRBD2. V lost 6 bases and J lost 4; bases outside the gene matches: 7. Germline V gene sequence: CDR1 MNHEY, CDR2 SVGAGI. CDR3 size: 14 residues. In nucleotides, the CDR3 is TGTGCCAGCAGACCAGCGGGAGGATCGTACGAGCAGTACTTC. This translates into CASRPAGGSYEQYF.

The J gene is TRBJ2-7, the V gene TRBV6-6; TRBD2 might be the D (5 bases). The CDR3 contains 13 residues. Deletions cut 6 bases from V and 3 bases from J, with 12 bases between. Germline values: CDR1 MNHNY, CDR2 SVGAGI (reference sequence). CDR3 sequence (DNA): TGTGCCAGCAGCCCCGGGGTGCACTACGAGCAGTACTTC. Its protein product is CASSPGVHYEQYF.

In its sample, this clone was seen a few times. V usage is TRBV5-4 and J usage is TRBJ2-1; 10 bases fit TRBD1. Germline CDR1 is SGHNT and CDR2 is YYREEE (reference sequence). CDR3 size: 17 residues. With V trimmed by 4 bases and J by 3 bases, 10 bases remained unmatched. CDR3 nucleotides: TGTGCCAGCAGCAAGGGACAGGGGTCCGGAAACTACAATGAGCAGTTCTTC. The encoded protein is CASSKGQGSGNYNEQFF.

V usage is TRBV5-1 and J usage is TRBJ2-7; 11 nucleotides line up with TRBD1. Trimming removed 5 bases from V and 7 bases from J; junction bases left unmatched: 8. The V gene's germline CDR1 is SGHRS and CDR2 YFSETQ. The CDR3 covers 14 residues. For the CDR3, the DNA is TGCGCCAGCAGGCCCGGGACAGGGGGTGGGGAGCAGTACTTC. It codes for CASRPGTGGGEQYF.

This rearrangement joins TRBV5-1 to TRBJ1-2, with 8 bases fitting TRBD1. This CDR3 has 15 residues. Per germline, CDR1 SGHRS and CDR2 YFSETQ. V shed 0 bases, J shed 2 bases, and the junction held 3 bases outside the gene matches. The CDR3 DNA follows: TGCGCCAGCAGCTTGGCCCGGACAGGGAACTATGGCTACACCTTC. This codes for CASSLARTGNYGYTF. Together with reference TRBV5-1 and TRBJ1-2, the CDR3 gives the full variable domain: KAGVTQTPRYLIKTRGQQVTLSCSPISGHRSVSWYQQTPGQGLQFLFEYFSETQRNKGNFPGRFSGRQFSNSRSEMNVSTLELGDSALYLCASSLARTGNYGYTFGSGTRLTVV.

V usage is TRBV19 and J usage is TRBJ1-2, with a weak D call TRBD1 (5 bases). V lost 11 bases and J 0 bases, leaving 13 bases between the germline ends. The germline V gene has CDR1 LNHDA and CDR2 SQIVND (reference sequence). The CDR3 length is 13 residues. The CDR3 here is CASVRGTNYGYTF. The DNA for the CDR3 is TGTGCCTCCGTAAGGGGTACTAACTATGGCTACACCTTC.

On this clone: Mismatch with germline at one junction end may stem from a read error. The chain carries TRBV5-4 and TRBJ2-5, with 8 bases that match TRBD1. The CDR3 is made up of 13 amino acids. The germline gives CDR1 SGHNT, CDR2 YYREEE (reference sequence). CDR3 protein: CASSGTGQKTQYF. The CDR3 coding sequence is TGTGCCAGCAGCGGGACAGGCCAAAAGACCCAGTACTTC.

This rearrangement joins TRBV5-1 to TRBJ2-3; 12 nucleotides align to TRBD1. Germline values: CDR1 SGHRS, CDR2 YFSETQ. The CDR3 totals 16 residues. With 1 base clipped from V and 5 bases from J, the junction kept 5 bases outside the gene matches. The CDR3 nucleotides read TGCGCCAGCAGCTTGCGGGGACAGGGGGCGATAGATACGCAGTATTTT. Amino acids: CASSLRGQGAIDTQYF.

This rearrangement joins TRBV4-2 to TRBJ1-6; the match to TRBD1 covers 7 bases. The CDR3 has 16 residues. Germline loops: CDR1 LGHNA, CDR2 YNFKEQ. V lost 0 bases and J lost 7; bases outside the gene matches: 6. The CDR3 sequence is CASSQDVGGFNSPLHF. CDR3 coding DNA: TGTGCCAGCAGCCAAGATGTAGGGGGCTTCAATTCACCCCTCCACTTT.

The rearrangement uses TRBV15 and TRBJ2-7; weak D call: TRBD1 (6 bases). Deletions cut 0 bases from V and 5 bases from J, with 8 bases between. This CDR3 contains 13 residues. Germline V lookup: CDR1 LNHNV, CDR2 YYDKDF (reference sequence). CDR3 sequence reads: CATSRDRGHEQYF. The DNA for the CDR3 is TGTGCCACCAGCAGAGACAGGGGTCACGAGCAGTACTTC.

The chain joins TRBV11-3 to TRBJ1-2; the D is unclear. V was shortened by 0 bases and J by 2 bases, with 7 bases between the two germline ends. Germline values: CDR1 SGHNT, CDR2 YENEEA. The CDR3 has 14 amino acids. DNA for the CDR3: TGTGCCAGCAGCTTAGATACCGGGAACTATGGCTACACCTTC. It encodes CASSLDTGNYGYTF.

The CDR3 DNA follows: TGTGCCAGCAGCTTACTAGCGGGGGCCTACGAGCAGTACTTC. Translation gives CASSLLAGAYEQYF. V and J are TRBV7-9 and TRBJ2-7, with 10 bases aligning to TRBD2. The CDR3 runs to 14 residues. V was clipped by 2 bases and J by 2 bases; unmatched bases: 0. Per germline, CDR1 SEHNR and CDR2 FQNEAQ (reference sequence).